This entry lists 5 T cell receptor beta chains sequenced from one sample in a study of CD8+ T cells in alopecia areata. Following RNA extraction, reverse transcription yielded cDNA that acted as the sequencing template. The assay was immunoSEQ multiplex PCR, and TCRdb's table has in-frame clones only and misses some. The table lists over 150,000 clones, around half of them singletons. The sample's treatment: oral pan-JAK inhibitor, 5-10 mg twice daily. Sequencing used CD8+ T cells sorted from blood, obtained at week 24, from a patient treated with tofacitinib. Receptors were obtained from a human donor with alopecia areata.

This clone was seen only a few times. CDR3 loop: CATRGGDTEAFF. The CDR3 nucleotides read TGTGCCACGCGCGGAGGTGACACTGAAGCTTTCTTT. This sequence joins TRBV19 and TRBJ1-1; D unclear. The CDR3 loop spans 12 amino acids. V lost 10 bases and J lost 3, with 12 bases in between. CDR1 and CDR2 (germline): LNHDA, SQIVND (reference sequence).

The gene calls are TRBV6-1 and TRBJ1-5; 7 bases are shared with TRBD1. The length of the CDR3 is 14 residues. Germline assignment: CDR1 MNHNS and CDR2 SASEGT. Trimming removed 1 base from V and 4 bases from J; junction bases left unmatched: 1. As DNA, the CDR3 is TGTGCCAGCAGTGAAGTACAGGGGAATCAGCCCCAGCATTTT. Translation gives CASSEVQGNQPQHF.

The chain employs TRBV4-3 and TRBJ2-2; TRBD1 matches at 8 bases. The germline V gene has CDR1 LGHNA and CDR2 YSLEER. With V trimmed by 4 bases and J by 4 bases, 5 bases remained unmatched. CDR3 length: 15 amino acids. This CDR3 reads CASSLLTGATGELFF. The CDR3 region has the DNA TGCGCCAGCAGCCTCCTGACAGGGGCCACCGGGGAGCTGTTTTTT.

The chain employs TRBV29-1 and TRBJ1-1, with a possible D match to TRBD1 (6 bases). The CDR3 is 11 residues long. The ends were cut back, 6 bases at V and 10 bases at J, with 15 bases in the middle. Germline V CDR1 and CDR2: SQVTM, ANQGSEA. The CDR3 coding sequence is TGCAGCGTCGAACAGGGAGGTGTAGCTTTCTTT. Translating gives CSVEQGGVAFF.

The rearrangement joins TRBV6-5 to TRBJ1-1; D may be TRBD1 (6 bases). With 2 bases removed from V and 9 bases from J, the gap between germline ends came to 10 bases. CDR1 MNHEY and CDR2 SVGAGI come from the germline V gene. The CDR3 is 12 amino acids. The CDR3 DNA reads as TGTGCCAGCAGTTACGGGGGGCAGCAAGCTTTCTTT. This sequence encodes CASSYGGQQAFF.